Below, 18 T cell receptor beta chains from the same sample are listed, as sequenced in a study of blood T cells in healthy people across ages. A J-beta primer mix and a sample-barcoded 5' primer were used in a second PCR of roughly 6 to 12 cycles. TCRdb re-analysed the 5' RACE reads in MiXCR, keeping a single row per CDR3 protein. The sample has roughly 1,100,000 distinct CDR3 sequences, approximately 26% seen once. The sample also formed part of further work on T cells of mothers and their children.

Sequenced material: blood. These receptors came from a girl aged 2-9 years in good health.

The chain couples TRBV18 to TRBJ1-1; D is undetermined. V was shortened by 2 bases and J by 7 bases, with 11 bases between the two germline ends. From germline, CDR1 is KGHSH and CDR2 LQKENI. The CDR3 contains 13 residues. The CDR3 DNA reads TGTGCCAGCTCACCAAGTTCAAGTTTTGAAGCTTTCTTT. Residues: CASSPSSSFEAFF.

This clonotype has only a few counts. The CDR3 loop reads CASSLRDRNQPQHF. The DNA of the CDR3 is TGTGCCAGCAGTTTACGGGACCGAAATCAGCCCCAGCATTTT. V and J are TRBV27 and TRBJ1-5; a weak D match, TRBD1 (5 bases). The V end was cut by 2 bases, the J end by 4 bases, with 9 bases between. CDR1 and CDR2 from the germline V gene are MNHEY and SMNVEV (reference sequence). This CDR3 contains 14 residues.

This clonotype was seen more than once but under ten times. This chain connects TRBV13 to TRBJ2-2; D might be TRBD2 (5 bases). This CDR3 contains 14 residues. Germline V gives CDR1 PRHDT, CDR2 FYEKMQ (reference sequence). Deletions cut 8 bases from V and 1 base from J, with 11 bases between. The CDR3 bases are TGTGCCAGCCTCAACGGGGAGAACACCGGGGAGCTGTTTTTT. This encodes CASLNGENTGELFF.

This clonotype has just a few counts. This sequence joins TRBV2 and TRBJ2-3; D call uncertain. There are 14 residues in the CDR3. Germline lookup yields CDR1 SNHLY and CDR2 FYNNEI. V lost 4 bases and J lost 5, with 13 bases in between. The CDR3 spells CASSGLEPGDTQYF. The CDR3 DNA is TGTGCCAGCAGTGGGTTGGAGCCAGGAGATACGCAGTATTTT.

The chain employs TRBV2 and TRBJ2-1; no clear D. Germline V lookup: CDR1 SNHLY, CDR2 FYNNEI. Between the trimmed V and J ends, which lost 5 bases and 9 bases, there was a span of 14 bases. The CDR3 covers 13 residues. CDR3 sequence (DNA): TGTGCCAGCAGTCGTAGTCCTATCGCTGAGCAGTTCTTC. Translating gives CASSRSPIAEQFF.

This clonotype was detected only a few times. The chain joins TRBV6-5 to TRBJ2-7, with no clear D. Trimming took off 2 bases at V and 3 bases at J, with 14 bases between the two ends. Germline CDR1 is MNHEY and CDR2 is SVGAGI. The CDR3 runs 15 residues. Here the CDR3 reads CASSYTSEGYYEQYF. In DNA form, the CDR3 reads TGTGCCAGCAGTTACACCAGCGAAGGTTACTACGAGCAGTACTTC.

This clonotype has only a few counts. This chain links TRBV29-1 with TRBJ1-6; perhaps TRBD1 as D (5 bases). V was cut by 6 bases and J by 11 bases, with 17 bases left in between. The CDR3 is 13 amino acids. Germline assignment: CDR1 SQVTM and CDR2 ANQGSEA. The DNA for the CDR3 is TGCAGCGTACTTTTGACGGGGACCCCACCCCTCCACTTT. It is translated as CSVLLTGTPPLHF.

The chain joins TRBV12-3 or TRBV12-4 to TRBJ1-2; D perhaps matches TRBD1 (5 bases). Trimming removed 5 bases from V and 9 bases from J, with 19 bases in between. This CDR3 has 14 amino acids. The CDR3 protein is CASSRHRQTRSYTF. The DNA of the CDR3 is TGTGCCAGCAGTCGCCACAGACAGACTAGGAGCTACACCTTC.

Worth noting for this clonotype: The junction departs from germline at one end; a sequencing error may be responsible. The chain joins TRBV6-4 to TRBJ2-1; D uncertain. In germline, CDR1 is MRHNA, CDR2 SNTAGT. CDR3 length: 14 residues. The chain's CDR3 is CASSKEAGYNEQFF. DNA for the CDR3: TGTGCTAGCAGCAAAGAGGCAGGTTACAATGAGCAGTTCTTC.

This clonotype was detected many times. The CDR3 spells CSGGLETQYF. The CDR3 DNA reads TGCAGCGGGGGCCTAGAGACCCAGTACTTC. This chain uses TRBV29-1 with TRBJ2-5; tentative D call: TRBD1 (5 bases). The V gene lost 7 bases and the J gene lost 4 bases, with 7 bases spanning the gap. Germline CDR1 is SQVTM and CDR2 is ANQGSEA. The CDR3 covers 10 residues.

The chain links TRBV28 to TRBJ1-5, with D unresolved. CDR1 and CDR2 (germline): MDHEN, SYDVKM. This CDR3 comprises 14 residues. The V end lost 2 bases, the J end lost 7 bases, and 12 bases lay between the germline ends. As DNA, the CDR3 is TGTGCCAGCAGTTTAGTTGGGATTGAACAGCCCCAGCATTTT. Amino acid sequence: CASSLVGIEQPQHF.

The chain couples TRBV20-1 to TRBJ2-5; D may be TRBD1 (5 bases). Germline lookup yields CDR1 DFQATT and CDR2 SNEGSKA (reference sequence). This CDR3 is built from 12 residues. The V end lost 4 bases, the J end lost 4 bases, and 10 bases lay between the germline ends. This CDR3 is CSANQGRETQYF. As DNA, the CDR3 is TGCAGTGCTAACCAGGGTCGAGAGACCCAGTACTTC.

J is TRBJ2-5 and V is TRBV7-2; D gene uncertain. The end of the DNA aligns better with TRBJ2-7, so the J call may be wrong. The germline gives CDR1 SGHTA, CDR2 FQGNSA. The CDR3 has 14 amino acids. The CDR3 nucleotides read TGTGCCAGCAGCATCCGACCAGACGTCTACGAGCAGTACTTC. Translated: CASSIRPDVYEQYF.

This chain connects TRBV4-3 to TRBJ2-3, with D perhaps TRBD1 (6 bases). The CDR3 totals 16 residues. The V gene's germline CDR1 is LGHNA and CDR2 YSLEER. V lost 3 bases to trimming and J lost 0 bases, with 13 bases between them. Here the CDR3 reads CASSHSGADSTDTQYF. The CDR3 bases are TGCGCCAGCAGCCATTCAGGGGCGGATAGCACAGATACGCAGTATTTT.

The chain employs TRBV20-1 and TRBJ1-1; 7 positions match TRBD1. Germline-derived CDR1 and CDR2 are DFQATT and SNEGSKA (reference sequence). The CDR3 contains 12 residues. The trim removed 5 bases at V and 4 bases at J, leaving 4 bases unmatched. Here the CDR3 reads CSAVTGATEAFF. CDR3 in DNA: TGCAGTGCTGTAACAGGGGCCACTGAAGCTTTCTTT.

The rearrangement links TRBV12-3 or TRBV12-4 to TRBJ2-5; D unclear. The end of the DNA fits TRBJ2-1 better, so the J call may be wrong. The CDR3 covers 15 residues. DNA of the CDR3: TGTGCCAGCAGTTTAGGGCGGACGTTTCCGGATGAGCAGTTCTTC. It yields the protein CASSLGRTFPDEQFF.

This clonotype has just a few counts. The CDR3 sequence is CASSSPDTGGQKLFF. CDR3 sequence (DNA): TGCGCCAGCAGCTCGCCCGATACTGGGGGGCAAAAACTGTTTTTT. The chain links TRBV5-1 to TRBJ1-4; the D gene is possibly TRBD1 (6 bases). Germline values: CDR1 SGHRS, CDR2 YFSETQ. This CDR3 contains 15 residues. V was shortened by 3 bases and J by 9 bases, with 18 bases between the two germline ends.

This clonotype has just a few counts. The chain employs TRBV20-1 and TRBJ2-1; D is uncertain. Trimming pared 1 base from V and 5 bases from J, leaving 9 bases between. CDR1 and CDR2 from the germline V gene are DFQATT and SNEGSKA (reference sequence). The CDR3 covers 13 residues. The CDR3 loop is CSARANLNNEQFF. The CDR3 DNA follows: TGCAGTGCTAGAGCTAACTTGAACAATGAGCAGTTCTTC.